This entry lists 13 T cell receptor beta chains sequenced from one sample in a study of blood T cells in healthy people across ages. For the second PCR, which ran for about 7 to 11 cycles, a sample-barcoded 5' primer and a J-beta primer mix were used. TCRdb ran MiXCR on the 5' RACE reads and lists one entry per CDR3 protein. Of about 760,000 distinct CDR3 sequences listed, more than 50% are singletons. The sequencing input was blood. Source of these receptors: a man aged 40-50 years in good health.

This clonotype occurred many times. V and J are TRBV12-5 and TRBJ2-3, with 9 positions matching TRBD2. Germline V gene lookup returns CDR1 LGHNT and CDR2 FRNRAP. The V segment lost 4 bases and the J segment 2 bases; nucleotides outside the gene matches: 4. The CDR3 runs 15 residues. The CDR3 DNA follows: TGTGCTAGTGGTTCTAGCGGGAAGTACACAGATACGCAGTATTTT. This encodes CASGSSGKYTDTQYF.

The V gene is TRBV2, the J gene TRBJ1-1, with D possibly TRBD1 on 6 matching bases. Germline V CDR1 and CDR2: SNHLY, FYNNEI. The V gene lost 7 bases and the J gene lost 4 bases, with 16 bases spanning the gap. The CDR3 is 14 amino acids. The CDR3, as DNA: TGTGCCAGCAATCAACTACAGGGCCCCACTGAAGCTTTCTTT. This gives the protein CASNQLQGPTEAFF. Looking up the rest from reference TRBV2 and TRBJ1-1 gives the full variable domain: EPEVTQTPSHQVTQMGQEVILRCVPISNHLYFYWYRQILGQKVEFLVSFYNNEISEKSEIFDDQFSVERPDGSNFTLKIRSTKLEDSAMYFCASNQLQGPTEAFFGQGTRLTVV.

The chain carries TRBV11-3 and TRBJ2-7; 7 bases are shared with TRBD2. The J segment lost 7 bases and the V segment lost 2 bases, leaving 14 bases of the junction unmatched. The CDR3 consists of 16 residues. Germline loops: CDR1 SGHNT, CDR2 YENEEA. The CDR3 DNA follows: TGTGCCAGCAGCTTAAGACTAGCAGGCTCCTACAATGAGCAGTACTTC. It is translated as CASSLRLAGSYNEQYF.

This sequence joins TRBV28 and TRBJ2-1; 7 bases match TRBD2. V lost 5 bases, J lost 12 bases, and 16 bases stayed unmatched. The CDR3 loop spans 15 amino acids. Germline V gene lookup returns CDR1 MDHEN and CDR2 SYDVKM. CDR3 DNA: TGTGCCAGCAGTCAAGGGGTTGGGGGGGTAAGGGGGCAGTTCTTC. Protein sequence: CASSQGVGGVRGQFF.

This sequence joins TRBV12-5 and TRBJ2-3; maybe TRBD2 (6 bases). The germline V and J ends were trimmed by 1 base and 2 bases, with 7 bases remaining between them. This CDR3 is built from 14 residues. Germline lookup yields CDR1 LGHNT and CDR2 FRNRAP. This chain's CDR3 is CASGLGGNTDTQYF. CDR3 DNA: TGTGCTAGTGGTTTGGGCGGGAACACAGATACGCAGTATTTT.

The chain combines TRBV2 with TRBJ2-1; weak D call: TRBD1 (8 bases). This CDR3 is 15 amino acids long. CDR1 and CDR2 from the germline V gene are SNHLY and FYNNEI. Trimming removed 8 bases at V and 8 bases at J, with 22 bases between. The DNA for the CDR3 is TGTGCCAGCCCCGATCCTAGGACAGGGAGGGATGAGCAGTTCTTC. Encoded protein: CASPDPRTGRDEQFF.

V and J are TRBV20-1 and TRBJ2-5; D is unresolved. Trimming took off 4 bases at V and 2 bases at J, with 5 bases between the two ends. The CDR3 runs to 11 residues. Germline V gene data show CDR1 as DFQATT and CDR2 as SNEGSKA (reference sequence). CDR3 residues: CSATPQETQYF. For the CDR3, the DNA is TGCAGTGCTACGCCTCAAGAGACCCAGTACTTC.

The J gene is TRBJ1-3, the V gene TRBV9; no reliable D call. Trimming left V 1 base short and J 2 bases short, with 7 bases between. The germline V gene encodes CDR1 SGDLS and CDR2 YYNGEE. The CDR3 sequence is 14 residues long. CDR3 region: CASSVHAAGNTIYF. CDR3 nucleotides: TGTGCCAGCAGCGTACACGCGGCTGGAAACACCATATATTTT.

This chain uses TRBV6-6 with TRBJ2-4; TRBD1 might be the D (6 bases). V gave up 6 bases and J gave up 9 bases, with 21 bases separating them. The germline CDR1 and CDR2 sequences are MNHNY and SVGAGI (reference sequence). The CDR3 is made up of 15 amino acids. The CDR3 protein is CASRDDRIARGIQYF. The DNA for the CDR3 is TGTGCCAGCAGAGACGACAGGATCGCGAGGGGCATTCAGTACTTC.

The chain links TRBV6-2 or TRBV6-3 to TRBJ2-4; D perhaps matches TRBD1 (6 bases). Judging by the DNA end, TRBJ2-7 fits better; the J call may be wrong. The CDR3 sequence is 13 residues long. The germline V gene has CDR1 MNHEY and CDR2 SVGEGT. CDR3 protein: CASSYSQGNEQYF. In DNA, the CDR3 is TGTGCCAGCAGTTACTCCCAGGGGAACGAGCAGTACTTC.

The chain recombines TRBV7-2 with TRBJ2-7; the D gene is possibly TRBD2 (5 bases). The germline V gene has CDR1 SGHTA and CDR2 FQGNSA. The CDR3 is 15 residues long. Trimming took 1 base from V and 2 from J, leaving 12 bases between them. The CDR3 DNA sequence: TGTGCCAGCAGCTTAGGGTTAAGCGGCGCCTACGAGCAGTACTTC. It is translated as CASSLGLSGAYEQYF.

The chain has TRBV6-5 and TRBJ2-7; D is ambiguous. The CDR3 loop spans 12 amino acids. V lost 7 bases to trimming and J lost 3 bases, with 10 bases between them. Germline CDR1 MNHEY, CDR2 SVGAGI. The CDR3 region is CASTSRLYEQYF. The CDR3 region has the DNA TGTGCCAGCACCTCTCGGCTCTACGAGCAGTACTTC.

V usage is TRBV4-3 and J usage is TRBJ1-1; a weak D match, TRBD1 (5 bases). V lost 1 base, J lost 5 bases, and 17 bases lay in between. The CDR3 is made up of 16 amino acids. Per the germline V gene, CDR1 is LGHNA and CDR2 is YSLEER. This CDR3 is CASSQGVVSGRTEAFF. The CDR3 DNA reads TGCGCCAGCAGCCAAGGGGTGGTTTCAGGGCGAACTGAAGCTTTCTTT.